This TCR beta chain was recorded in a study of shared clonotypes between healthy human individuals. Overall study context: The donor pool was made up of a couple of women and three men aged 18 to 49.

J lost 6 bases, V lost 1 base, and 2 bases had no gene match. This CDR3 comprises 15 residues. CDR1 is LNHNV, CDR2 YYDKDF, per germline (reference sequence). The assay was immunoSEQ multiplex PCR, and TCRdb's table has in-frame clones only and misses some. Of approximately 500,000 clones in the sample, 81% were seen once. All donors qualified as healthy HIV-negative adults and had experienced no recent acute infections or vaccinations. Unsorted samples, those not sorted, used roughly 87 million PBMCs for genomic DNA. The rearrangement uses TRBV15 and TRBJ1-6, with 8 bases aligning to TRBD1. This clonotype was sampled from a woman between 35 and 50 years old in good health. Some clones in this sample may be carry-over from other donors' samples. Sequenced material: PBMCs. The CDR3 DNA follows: TGTGCCACCAGCAGAGGGACAGGGCGTAATTCACCCCTCCACTTT. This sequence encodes CATSRGTGRNSPLHF.